This TCR beta chain was sequenced for a study of T cells in Graves' hyperthyroidism and ophthalmopathy. A note on this clonotype: The DNA is left out, because the CDR3 cannot be placed on it with certainty; the CDR3 is given as TCRdb lists it.

An absence of ophthalmopathy progression within 18 months meant stable Graves' hyperthyroidism. Thyroid ultrasound and orbital computed tomography, with clinical symptoms and serum thyroxine and TRAb, informed diagnoses. In germline, CDR1 is LNHNV, CDR2 YYDKDF (reference sequence). The CDR3 is 15 residues long, ends included. Amplified regions were TCR beta CDR3 sequences from RNA transcripts. During a first-round RT-PCR of the TCR CDR3, the HTBI primer set was used. TCRdb re-analysed the multiplex PCR reads in MiXCR, keeping a single row per CDR3 protein. The table has around 540,000 distinct CDR3 sequences, about 43% seen once.

Material: peripheral blood or thyroid tissue (not recorded which). This TCR was recovered from a woman under 30 with Graves' hyperthyroidism. The rearrangement links TRBV15 to TRBJ1-4; the table assigns TRBD1, which was not confirmed against the DNA. CDR3 amino acids: CATSRRGQGTKNCFF.